There are a few counts of the clone carrying this T cell receptor (beta chain). V lost 5 bases, J lost 8 bases, and 18 bases lay in between. This CDR3 is built from 15 residues. Germline CDR1 reads KGHSH; CDR2 reads LQKENI. The data originate from a study of blood T cell repertoires in COVID-19. Turning to the study itself: Acute and convalescent COVID-19 samples came from the United States, Italy and Spain. Nucleic acid was either cDNA or gDNA, and it came from T cells, B-cell-depleted T cells, or PBMCs.

Only in-frame clones appear in the TCRdb table, and some are missing; sequencing was by immunoSEQ multiplex PCR. This table has fewer than 40,000 clones, roughly three quarters appearing once. The specimen was peripheral blood. The chain links TRBV18 to TRBJ1-4; D is possibly TRBD1 (6 bases). The receptor comes from a man at least 80 years old with acute or convalescent COVID-19. CDR3 in amino acids: CASSFTDSFSEKLFF. Here the CDR3 DNA reads TGTGCCAGCTCATTTACGGACAGTTTTTCGGAAAAACTGTTTTTT.